This T cell receptor (beta chain) stems from a study of blood T cell repertoires in COVID-19. TCRdb keeps only in-frame clones here, not all; method: immunoSEQ multiplex PCR. The sample records a few hundred thousand clones, roughly nine tenths being singletons. Source material: PBMCs or T cells enriched from blood (not recorded which). This sequence was found in a woman in her thirties who had recovered from COVID-19.

As DNA, the CDR3 is TGTGCCTGGAGCTTTAGCGGGGGGGCGTACAATGAGCAGTTCTTC. This sequence encodes CAWSFSGGAYNEQFF. The V call is TRBV30, the J call TRBJ2-1; 11 nucleotides line up with TRBD2. The germline V gene has CDR1 GTSNPN and CDR2 SVGIG (reference sequence). V shed 3 bases, J shed 4 bases, and the junction held 5 bases outside the gene matches. The CDR3 contains 15 residues. The complete variable domain, with remaining parts taken from reference TRBV30 and TRBJ2-1, reads SQTIHQWPATLVQPVGSPLSLECTVEGTSNPNLYWYRQAAGRGLQLLFYSVGIGQISSEVPQNLSASRPQDRQFILSSKKLLLSDSGFYLCAWSFSGGAYNEQFFGPGTRLTVL.